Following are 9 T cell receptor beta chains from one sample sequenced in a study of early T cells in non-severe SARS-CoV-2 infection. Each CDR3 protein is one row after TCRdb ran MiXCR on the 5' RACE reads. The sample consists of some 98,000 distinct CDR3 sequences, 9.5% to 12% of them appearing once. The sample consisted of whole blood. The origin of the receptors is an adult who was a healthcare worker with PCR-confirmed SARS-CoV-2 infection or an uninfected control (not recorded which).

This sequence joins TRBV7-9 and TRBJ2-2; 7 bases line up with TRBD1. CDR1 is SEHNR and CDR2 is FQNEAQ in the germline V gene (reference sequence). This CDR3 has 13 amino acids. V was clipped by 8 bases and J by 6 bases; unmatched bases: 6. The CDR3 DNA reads TGTGCCAGCGGGGACAGATCGGCCGGGGAGCTGTTTTTT. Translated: CASGDRSAGELFF.

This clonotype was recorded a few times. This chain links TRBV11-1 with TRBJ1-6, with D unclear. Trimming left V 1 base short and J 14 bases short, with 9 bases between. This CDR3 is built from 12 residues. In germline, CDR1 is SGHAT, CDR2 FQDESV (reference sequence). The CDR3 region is CASSLDSYSLHF. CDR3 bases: TGTGCCAGCAGCTTAGACAGTTACTCCCTCCACTTT.

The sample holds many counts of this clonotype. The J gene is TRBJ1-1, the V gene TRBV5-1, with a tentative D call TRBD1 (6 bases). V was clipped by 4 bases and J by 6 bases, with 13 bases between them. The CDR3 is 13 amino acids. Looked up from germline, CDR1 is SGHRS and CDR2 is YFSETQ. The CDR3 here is CASSEAAGAEAFF. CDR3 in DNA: TGCGCCAGCAGCGAGGCGGCAGGGGCTGAAGCTTTCTTT.

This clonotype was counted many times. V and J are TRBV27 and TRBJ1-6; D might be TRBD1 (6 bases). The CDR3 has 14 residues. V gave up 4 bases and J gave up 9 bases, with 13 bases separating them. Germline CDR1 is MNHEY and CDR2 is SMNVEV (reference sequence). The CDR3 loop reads CASSYTGRVSPLHF. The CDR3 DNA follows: TGTGCCAGCAGTTATACAGGGAGGGTTTCACCCCTCCACTTT.

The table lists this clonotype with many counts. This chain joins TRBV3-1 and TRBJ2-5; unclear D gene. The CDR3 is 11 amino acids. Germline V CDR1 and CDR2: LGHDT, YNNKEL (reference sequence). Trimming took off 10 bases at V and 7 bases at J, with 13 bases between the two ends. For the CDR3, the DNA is TGTGCCATCTTAAGTGACGGGACCCAGTACTTC. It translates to CAILSDGTQYF.

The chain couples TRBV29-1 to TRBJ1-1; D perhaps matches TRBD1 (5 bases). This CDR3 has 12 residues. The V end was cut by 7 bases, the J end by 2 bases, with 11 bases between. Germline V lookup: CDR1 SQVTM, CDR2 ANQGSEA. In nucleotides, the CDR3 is TGCAGCGATGGACACGTAAACACTGAAGCTTTCTTT. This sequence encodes CSDGHVNTEAFF.

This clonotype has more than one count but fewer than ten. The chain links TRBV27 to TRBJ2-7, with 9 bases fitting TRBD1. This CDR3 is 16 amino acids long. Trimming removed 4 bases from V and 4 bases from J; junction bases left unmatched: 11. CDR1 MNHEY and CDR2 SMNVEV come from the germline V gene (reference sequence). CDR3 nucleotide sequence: TGTGCCAGCAGTTCATACCCGGGACAGGGCTTTTACGAGCAGTACTTC. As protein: CASSSYPGQGFYEQYF.

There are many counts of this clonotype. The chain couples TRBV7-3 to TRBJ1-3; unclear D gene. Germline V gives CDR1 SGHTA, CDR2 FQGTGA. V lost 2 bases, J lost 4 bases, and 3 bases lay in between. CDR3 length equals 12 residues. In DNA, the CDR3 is TGTGCCAGCAGCTTAGACGGAAACACCATATATTTT. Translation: CASSLDGNTIYF.

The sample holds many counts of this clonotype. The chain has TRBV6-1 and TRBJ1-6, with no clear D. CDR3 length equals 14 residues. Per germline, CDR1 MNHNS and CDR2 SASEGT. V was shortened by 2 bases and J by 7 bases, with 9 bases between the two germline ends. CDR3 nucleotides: TGTGCCAGCAGTGAAACCAACGGGAATTCACCCCTCCACTTT. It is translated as CASSETNGNSPLHF.